The source of this T cell receptor (beta chain) is a study of T cell changes during pregnancy in multiple sclerosis (dated 2019 in TCRdb). At the level of the whole study: The study examined how the T cell repertoire changed over the course of pregnancy in women with multiple sclerosis.

Libraries were built with the immunoSEQ multiplex PCR assay. TCRdb mirrors the immuneACCESS table, restricted to in-frame sequences. Some clones are absent from its copies; in checked studies, under half trace to an unresolved V gene, and the reason for the others is unknown. For this sample there are around 60,000 clones; around nine tenths appear just once. Less than 3.5% of the sample rests with the top ten. The CDR1 and CDR2 encoded by the germline V gene are LGHNA and YSLEER. V is clipped by 4 bases and J by 10 bases, and the sequence between their germline boundaries is 22 bases long. The CDR3 runs 15 amino acids, cysteine and phenylalanine included. Of the read, only the CDR3 DNA is kept; its 45 bases are in frame from base 1. About this clone: There is no known antigen for this receptor. Per-base quality was not reported, and no clone a single base away is much larger than it.

The sample here was peripheral blood, taken in the third trimester of pregnancy. This receptor chain uses TRBV4-3 and TRBJ1-2; the D gene is possibly TRBD1, with 5 bases matching. The source is a female donor in good health, enrolled as a control in a pregnancy study. The CDR3 protein: CASSPSPMRGKVYTF. The nucleotides read TGCGCCAGCAGCCCATCCCCTATGCGGGGGAAGGTCTACACCTTC.